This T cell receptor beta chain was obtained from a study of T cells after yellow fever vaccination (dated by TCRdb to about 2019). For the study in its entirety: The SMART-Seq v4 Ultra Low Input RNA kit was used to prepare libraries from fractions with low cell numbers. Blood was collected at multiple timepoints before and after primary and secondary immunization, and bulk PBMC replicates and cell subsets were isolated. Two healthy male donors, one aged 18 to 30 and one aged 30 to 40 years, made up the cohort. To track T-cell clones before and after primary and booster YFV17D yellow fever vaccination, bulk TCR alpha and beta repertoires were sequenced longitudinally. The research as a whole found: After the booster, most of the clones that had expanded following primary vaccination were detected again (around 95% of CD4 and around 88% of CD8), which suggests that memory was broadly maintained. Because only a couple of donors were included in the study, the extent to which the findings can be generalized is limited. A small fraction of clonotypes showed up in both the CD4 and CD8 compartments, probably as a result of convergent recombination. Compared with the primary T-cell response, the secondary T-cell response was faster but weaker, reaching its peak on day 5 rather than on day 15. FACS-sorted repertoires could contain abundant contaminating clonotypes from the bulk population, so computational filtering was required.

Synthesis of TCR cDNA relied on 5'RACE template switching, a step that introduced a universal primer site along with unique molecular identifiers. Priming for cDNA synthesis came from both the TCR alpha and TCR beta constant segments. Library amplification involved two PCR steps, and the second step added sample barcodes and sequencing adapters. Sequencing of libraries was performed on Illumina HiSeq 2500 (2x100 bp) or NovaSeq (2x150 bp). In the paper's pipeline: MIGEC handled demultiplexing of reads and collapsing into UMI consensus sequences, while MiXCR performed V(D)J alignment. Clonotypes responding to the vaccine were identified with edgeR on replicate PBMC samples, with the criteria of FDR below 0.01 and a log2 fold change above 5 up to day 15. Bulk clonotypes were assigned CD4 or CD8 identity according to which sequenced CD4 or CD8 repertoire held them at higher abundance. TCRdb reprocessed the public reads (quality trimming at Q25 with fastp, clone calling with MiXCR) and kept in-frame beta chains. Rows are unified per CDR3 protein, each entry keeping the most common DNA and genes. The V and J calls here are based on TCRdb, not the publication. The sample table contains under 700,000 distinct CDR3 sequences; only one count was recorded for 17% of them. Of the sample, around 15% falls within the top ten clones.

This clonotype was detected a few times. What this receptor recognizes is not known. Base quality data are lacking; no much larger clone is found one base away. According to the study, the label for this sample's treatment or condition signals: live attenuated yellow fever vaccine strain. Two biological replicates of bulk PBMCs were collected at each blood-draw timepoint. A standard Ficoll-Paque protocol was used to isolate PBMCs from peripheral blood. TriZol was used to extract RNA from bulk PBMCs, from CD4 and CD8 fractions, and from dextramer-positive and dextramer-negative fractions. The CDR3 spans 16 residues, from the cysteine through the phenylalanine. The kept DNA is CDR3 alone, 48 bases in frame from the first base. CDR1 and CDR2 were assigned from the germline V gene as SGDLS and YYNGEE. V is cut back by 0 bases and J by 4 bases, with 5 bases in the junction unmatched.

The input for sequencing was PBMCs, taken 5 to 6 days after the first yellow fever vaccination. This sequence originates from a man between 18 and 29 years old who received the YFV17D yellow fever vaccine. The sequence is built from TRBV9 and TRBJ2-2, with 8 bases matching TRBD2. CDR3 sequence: CASSVEGGGSTGELFF. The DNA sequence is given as TGTGCCAGCAGCGTAGAAGGCGGGGGGTCCACCGGGGAGCTGTTTTTT.